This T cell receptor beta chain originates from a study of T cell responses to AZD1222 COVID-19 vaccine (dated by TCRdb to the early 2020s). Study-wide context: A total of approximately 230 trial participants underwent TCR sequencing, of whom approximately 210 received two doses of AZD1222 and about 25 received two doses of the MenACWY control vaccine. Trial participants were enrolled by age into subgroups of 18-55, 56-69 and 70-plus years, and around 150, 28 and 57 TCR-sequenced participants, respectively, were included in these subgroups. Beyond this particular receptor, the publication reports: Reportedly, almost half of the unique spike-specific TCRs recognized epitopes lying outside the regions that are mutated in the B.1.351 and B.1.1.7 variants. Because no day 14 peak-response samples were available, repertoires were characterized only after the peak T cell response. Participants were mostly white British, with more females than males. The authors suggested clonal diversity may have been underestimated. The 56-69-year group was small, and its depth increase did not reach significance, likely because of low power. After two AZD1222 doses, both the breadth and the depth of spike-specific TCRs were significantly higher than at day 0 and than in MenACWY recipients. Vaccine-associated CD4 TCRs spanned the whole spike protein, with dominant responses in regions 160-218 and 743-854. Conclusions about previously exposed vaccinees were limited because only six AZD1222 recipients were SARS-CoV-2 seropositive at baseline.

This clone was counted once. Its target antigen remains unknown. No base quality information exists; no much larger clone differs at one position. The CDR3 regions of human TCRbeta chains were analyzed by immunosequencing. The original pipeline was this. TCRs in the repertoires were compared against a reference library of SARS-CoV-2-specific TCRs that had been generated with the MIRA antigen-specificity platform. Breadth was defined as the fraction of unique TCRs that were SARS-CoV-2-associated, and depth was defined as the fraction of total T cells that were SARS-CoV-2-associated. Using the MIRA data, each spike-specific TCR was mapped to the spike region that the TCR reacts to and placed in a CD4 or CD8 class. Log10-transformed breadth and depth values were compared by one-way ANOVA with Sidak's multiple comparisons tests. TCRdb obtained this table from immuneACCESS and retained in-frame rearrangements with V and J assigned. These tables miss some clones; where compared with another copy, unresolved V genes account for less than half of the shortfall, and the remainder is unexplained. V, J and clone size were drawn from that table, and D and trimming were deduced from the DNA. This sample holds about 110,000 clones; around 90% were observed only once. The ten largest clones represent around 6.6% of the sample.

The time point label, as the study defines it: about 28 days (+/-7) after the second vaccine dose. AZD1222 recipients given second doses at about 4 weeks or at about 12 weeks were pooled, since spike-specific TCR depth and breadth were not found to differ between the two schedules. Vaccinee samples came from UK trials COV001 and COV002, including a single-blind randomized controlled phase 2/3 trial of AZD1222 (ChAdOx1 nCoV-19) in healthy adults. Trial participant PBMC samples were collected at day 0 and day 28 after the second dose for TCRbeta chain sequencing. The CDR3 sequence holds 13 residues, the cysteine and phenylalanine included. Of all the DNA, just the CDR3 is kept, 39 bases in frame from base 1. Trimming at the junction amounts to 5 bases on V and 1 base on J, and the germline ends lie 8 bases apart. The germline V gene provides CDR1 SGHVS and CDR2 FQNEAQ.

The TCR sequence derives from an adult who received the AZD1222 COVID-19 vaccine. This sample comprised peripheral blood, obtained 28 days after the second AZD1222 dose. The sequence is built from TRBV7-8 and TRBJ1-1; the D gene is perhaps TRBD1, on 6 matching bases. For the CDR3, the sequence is CASSRQENTEAFF. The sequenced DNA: TGTGCCAGCAGCCGACAGGAGAACACTGAAGCTTTCTTT.